The 17 T cell receptor beta chains in this list originate from one sample, sequenced in a study of blood T cell repertoires in COVID-19. Clones were sequenced by immunoSEQ multiplex PCR, and TCRdb holds only the in-frame ones, with some missing. The sample includes 64,000 or so clones, almost 80% of them seen just once. Material: peripheral blood. The receptors were sampled from an elderly man with acute or convalescent COVID-19.

The CDR3 reads CASSLGVTSTDTQYF. The DNA of the CDR3 is TGTGCCAGCAGTTTAGGAGTGACTAGCACAGATACGCAGTATTTT. The rearrangement uses TRBV27 and TRBJ2-3; no firm D call. The CDR3 runs to 15 residues. The germline V gene encodes CDR1 MNHEY and CDR2 SMNVEV (reference sequence). V lost 2 bases and J 0 bases, leaving 9 bases between the germline ends.

This clone has a handful of counts. V is TRBV5-1 and J is TRBJ2-7; 11 positions match TRBD1. The V gene end was trimmed by 0 bases and the J gene end by 2 bases; junction bases not matched to a gene: 4. Germline loops: CDR1 SGHRS, CDR2 YFSETQ. CDR3 size: 16 residues. The CDR3 coding sequence is TGCGCCAGCAGCTTGGGCGGGACAGGGGGACCCTACGAGCAGTACTTC. It specifies CASSLGGTGGPYEQYF.

In this sample, this clone turned up once. The chain is built from TRBV7-2 and TRBJ2-1; D possibly corresponds to TRBD1 (5 bases). The germline V and J ends were trimmed by 1 base and 7 bases, with 17 bases remaining between them. The CDR3 consists of 16 residues. Germline-derived CDR1 and CDR2 are SGHTA and FQGNSA. CDR3 bases: TGTGCCAGCAGCTTAGGTGAAGGGGTCTGGCAAAATGAGCAGTTCTTC. Amino acid sequence: CASSLGEGVWQNEQFF.

There are a few counts of this clone. The chain is built from TRBV5-8 and TRBJ2-5, with D perhaps matching TRBD1 (6 bases). The V end lost 2 bases, the J end lost 9 bases, and 14 bases lay between the germline ends. The germline gives CDR1 SGHTS, CDR2 YDEGEE. This CDR3 has 13 amino acids. CDR3 bases: TGTGCCAGCAGCTTTTCCGGGACACCGGCCCAGTACTTC. This encodes CASSFSGTPAQYF.

The V call is TRBV27, the J call TRBJ1-2; 9 positions match TRBD1. V shed 2 bases and J 4 bases; nucleotides not matched to a gene: 2. Germline CDR1 reads MNHEY; CDR2 reads SMNVEV (reference sequence). This CDR3 contains 14 residues. CDR3 sequence: CASSLTGGTYGYTF. The CDR3 nucleotides are TGTGCCAGCAGTTTAACAGGGGGCACCTATGGCTACACCTTC.

This clone appeared once. The chain links TRBV18 to TRBJ2-5; 9 nucleotides line up with TRBD1. The V gene's germline CDR1 is KGHSH and CDR2 LQKENI. The length of the CDR3 is 13 residues. Trimming removed 5 bases from V and 3 bases from J; junction bases left unmatched: 1. The CDR3: CASSTGGKETQYF. The CDR3 DNA follows: TGTGCCAGCTCAACAGGGGGCAAAGAGACCCAGTACTTC.

A note on this clone: Within the sample, other DNA sequences also encode this same CDR3. CDR3 amino acids: CSVVGQGAWGYTF. The CDR3, as DNA: TGCAGCGTTGTGGGACAGGGGGCTTGGGGCTACACCTTC. The rearrangement joins TRBV29-1 to TRBJ1-2; TRBD1 agrees at 12 bases. Germline trimming cut 4 bases from V and 8 bases from J; bases unmatched to any gene: 5. Germline V gene lookup returns CDR1 SQVTM and CDR2 ANQGSEA. The CDR3 is made up of 13 amino acids.

The chain couples TRBV19 to TRBJ2-5; the match to TRBD1 covers 8 bases. Trimming removed 9 bases from V and 7 bases from J; junction bases left unmatched: 10. This CDR3 is 13 amino acids long. Germline CDR1 is LNHDA and CDR2 is SQIVND (reference sequence). The CDR3 sequence: CASQGQAGLTQYF. CDR3 bases: TGTGCCAGCCAGGGACAGGCTGGTTTGACCCAGTACTTC.

This sequence joins TRBV27 and TRBJ2-7; D is unclear. In germline, CDR1 is MNHEY, CDR2 SMNVEV (reference sequence). V dropped 6 bases and J dropped 3 bases, with 9 bases sitting between them. This CDR3 is 12 amino acids long. The DNA of the CDR3 is TGTGCCAGCAGCAAATCGGGCTACGAGCAGTACTTC. This encodes CASSKSGYEQYF.

This clone was seen a handful of times. The V call is TRBV7-2, the J call TRBJ1-1; 7 nucleotides line up with TRBD1. V lost 4 bases and J lost 0; bases outside the gene matches: 2. Germline CDR1 SGHTA, CDR2 FQGNSA. CDR3 length: 14 amino acids. The CDR3 DNA is TGTGCCAGCAGCTCACAGGGGATGAACACTGAAGCTTTCTTT. Its protein is CASSSQGMNTEAFF.

This clone occurred many times. The V gene is TRBV6-6, the J gene TRBJ2-7, with D perhaps matching TRBD2 (6 bases). The CDR3 extends over 16 amino acids. The germline gives CDR1 MNHNY, CDR2 SVGAGI (reference sequence). With 6 bases removed from V and 5 bases from J, the gap between germline ends came to 23 bases. CDR3 residues: CASRGLNTGDLDEQYF. The CDR3, as DNA: TGTGCCAGCAGAGGCCTAAATACGGGGGACTTGGACGAGCAGTACTTC.

V is TRBV6-5 and J is TRBJ2-1; 8 nucleotides agree with TRBD2. CDR1 and CDR2 from the germline V gene are MNHEY and SVGAGI. The CDR3 is made up of 15 amino acids. The V segment lost 7 bases and the J segment 3 bases; nucleotides outside the gene matches: 8. CDR3 sequence: CASKNPGLDYNEQFF. CDR3 nucleotide sequence: TGTGCCAGCAAAAATCCGGGACTAGACTACAATGAGCAGTTCTTC.

The chain recombines TRBV11-3 with TRBJ2-7, with 11 bases aligning to TRBD2. The length of the CDR3 is 19 residues. Germline V lookup: CDR1 SGHNT, CDR2 YENEEA. V lost 0 bases to trimming and J lost 1 base; unmatched junction nucleotides: 11. CDR3 sequence reads: CASSLDLPSGRSVSYEQYF. The CDR3 region has the DNA TGTGCCAGCAGCTTAGATCTTCCTAGCGGGAGGTCCGTGTCCTACGAGCAGTACTTC.

This chain joins TRBV15 and TRBJ1-1; D unclear. The V gene's germline CDR1 is LNHNV and CDR2 YYDKDF (reference sequence). CDR3 length: 14 residues. V lost 0 bases and J lost 3, with 8 bases in between. CDR3 in amino acids: CATSREIGDTEAFF. The CDR3 DNA reads as TGTGCCACCAGCAGAGAAATCGGGGACACTGAAGCTTTCTTT. Variable domain in full (rest from reference TRBV15 and TRBJ1-1): DAMVIQNPRYQVTQFGKPVTLSCSQTLNHNVMYWYQQKSSQAPKLLFHYYDKDFNNEADTPDNFQSRRPNTSFCFLDIRSPGLGDTAMYLCATSREIGDTEAFFGQGTRLTVV.

V usage is TRBV5-1 and J usage is TRBJ1-2; 9 bases are a match to TRBD1. In germline, CDR1 is SGHRS, CDR2 YFSETQ. The CDR3 spans 16 residues. With 5 bases clipped from V and 0 bases from J, the junction kept 8 bases outside the gene matches. CDR3 DNA: TGCGCCAGCAGACCCGGGACAGGGAAATCTAACTATGGCTACACCTTC. Protein sequence: CASRPGTGKSNYGYTF.

This clone occurred once. This chain links TRBV7-2 with TRBJ2-4; D perhaps matches TRBD1 (6 bases). From germline, CDR1 is SGHTA and CDR2 FQGNSA. The germline V and J ends were trimmed by 3 bases and 2 bases, with 8 bases remaining between them. The CDR3 has 14 residues. As DNA, the CDR3 is TGTGCCAGCAGCTTGCAGGGGACCAAAAACATTCAGTACTTC. This encodes CASSLQGTKNIQYF.

The genes are TRBV7-2 and TRBJ2-1, with TRBD2 identical over 15 bases. The V gene end was trimmed by 4 bases and the J gene end by 7 bases; junction bases not matched to a gene: 2. CDR3 length: 15 residues. Germline values: CDR1 SGHTA, CDR2 FQGNSA. Written as DNA, the CDR3 is TGTGCCAGCAGCTGGACTAGCGGGGGGGAAAATGAGCAGTTCTTC. Amino acids: CASSWTSGGENEQFF.